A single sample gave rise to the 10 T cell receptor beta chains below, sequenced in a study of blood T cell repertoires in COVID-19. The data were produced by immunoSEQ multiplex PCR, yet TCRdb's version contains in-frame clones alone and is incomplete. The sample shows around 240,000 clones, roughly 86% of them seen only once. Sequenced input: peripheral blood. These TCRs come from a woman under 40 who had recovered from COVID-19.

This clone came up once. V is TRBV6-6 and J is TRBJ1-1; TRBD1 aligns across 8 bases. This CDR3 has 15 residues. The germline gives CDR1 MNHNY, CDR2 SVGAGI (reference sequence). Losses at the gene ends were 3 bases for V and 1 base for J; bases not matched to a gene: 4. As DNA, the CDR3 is TGTGCCAGCAGTTATCATGGGACAGGGAACACTGAAGCTTTCTTT. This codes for CASSYHGTGNTEAFF.

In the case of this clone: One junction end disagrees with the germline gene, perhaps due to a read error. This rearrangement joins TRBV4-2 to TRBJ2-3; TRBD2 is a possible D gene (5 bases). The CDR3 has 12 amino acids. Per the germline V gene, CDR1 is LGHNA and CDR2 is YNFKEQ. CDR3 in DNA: TGTGCCAGCAGCCAAGGTGGACTTCGGGTGGATTTT. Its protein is CASSQGGLRVDF.

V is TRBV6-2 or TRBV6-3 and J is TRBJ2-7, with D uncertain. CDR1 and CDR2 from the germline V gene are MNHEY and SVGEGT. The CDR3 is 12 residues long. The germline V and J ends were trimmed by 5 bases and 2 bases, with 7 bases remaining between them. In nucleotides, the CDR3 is TGTGCCAGCAGTCGTGGCCCCTACGAGCAGTACTTC. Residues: CASSRGPYEQYF.

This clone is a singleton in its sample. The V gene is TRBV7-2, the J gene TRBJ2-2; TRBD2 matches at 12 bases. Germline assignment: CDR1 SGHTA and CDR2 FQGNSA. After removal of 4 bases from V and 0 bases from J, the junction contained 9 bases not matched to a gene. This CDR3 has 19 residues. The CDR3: CASSSYSTSGGPNTGELFF. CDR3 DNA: TGTGCCAGCAGCTCCTACTCGACTAGCGGGGGACCGAACACCGGGGAGCTGTTTTTT.

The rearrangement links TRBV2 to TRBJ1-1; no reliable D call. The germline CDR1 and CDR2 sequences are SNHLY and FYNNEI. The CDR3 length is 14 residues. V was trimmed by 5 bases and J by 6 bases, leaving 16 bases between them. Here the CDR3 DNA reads TGTGCCAGCAGTCCCCAAGGGAGTGGGTCTGAAGCTTTCTTT. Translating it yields CASSPQGSGSEAFF.

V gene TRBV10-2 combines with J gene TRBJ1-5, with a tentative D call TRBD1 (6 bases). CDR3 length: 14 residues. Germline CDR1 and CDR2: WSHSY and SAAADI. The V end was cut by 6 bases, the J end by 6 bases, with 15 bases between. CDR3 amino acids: CASRKGGTSQPQHF. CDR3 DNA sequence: TGCGCCAGCAGGAAGGGGGGGACGAGTCAGCCCCAGCATTTT.

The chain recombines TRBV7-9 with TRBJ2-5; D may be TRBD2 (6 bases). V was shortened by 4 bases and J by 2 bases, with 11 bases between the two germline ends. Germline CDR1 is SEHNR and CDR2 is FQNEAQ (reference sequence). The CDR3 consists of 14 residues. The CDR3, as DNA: TGTGCCAGCAGCTCCGGGGGTCATCAAGAGACCCAGTACTTC. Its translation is CASSSGGHQETQYF.

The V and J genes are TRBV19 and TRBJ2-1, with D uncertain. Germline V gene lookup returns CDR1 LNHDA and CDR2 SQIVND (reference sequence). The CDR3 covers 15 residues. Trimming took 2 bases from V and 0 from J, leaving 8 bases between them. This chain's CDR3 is CASSIYSSSYNEQFF. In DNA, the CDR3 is TGTGCCAGTAGTATATACAGCAGCTCCTACAATGAGCAGTTCTTC.

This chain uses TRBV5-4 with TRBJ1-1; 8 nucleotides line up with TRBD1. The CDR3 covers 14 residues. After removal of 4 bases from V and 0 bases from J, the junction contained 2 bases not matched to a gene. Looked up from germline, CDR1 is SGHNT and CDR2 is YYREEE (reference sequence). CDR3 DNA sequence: TGTGCCAGCAGCAAGGGACAGGTGAACACTGAAGCTTTCTTT. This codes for CASSKGQVNTEAFF.

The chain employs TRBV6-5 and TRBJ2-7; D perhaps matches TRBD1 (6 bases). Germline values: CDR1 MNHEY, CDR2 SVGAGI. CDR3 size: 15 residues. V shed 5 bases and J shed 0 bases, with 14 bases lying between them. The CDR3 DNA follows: TGTGCCAGCAGTACGACAGGTAGTACCTCCTACGAGCAGTACTTC. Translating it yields CASSTTGSTSYEQYF.